The 16 T cell receptor beta chains reported below all come from one sample, sequenced in a study of cytomegalovirus exposure and HLA in healthy donors. Some clones are missing from TCRdb's copy, which holds only in-frame ones; the method was immunoSEQ multiplex PCR. Of about 360,000 clones listed, 75% to 90% are singletons. Material: PBMCs. The receptors stem from a woman between 18 and 30 years old in good health and CMV-seronegative.

The chain recombines TRBV29-1 with TRBJ1-1; no firm D call. Trimming pared 0 bases from V and 0 bases from J, leaving 20 bases between. The CDR3 totals 18 residues. Germline V CDR1 and CDR2: SQVTM, ANQGSEA. CDR3 sequence (DNA): TGCAGCGTTGAAGATCTCGGGGAGGGCCGCATTATGAACACTGAAGCTTTCTTT. This codes for CSVEDLGEGRIMNTEAFF.

This rearrangement joins TRBV15 to TRBJ1-3; weak D call: TRBD1 (5 bases). Germline V gives CDR1 LNHNV, CDR2 YYDKDF (reference sequence). CDR3 size: 15 residues. The V end lost 3 bases, the J end lost 3 bases, and 12 bases lay between the germline ends. The DNA for the CDR3 is TGTGCCACCAGCAGTAGGGCGGGGCATGGAAACACCATATATTTT. It yields the protein CATSSRAGHGNTIYF. Combining the CDR3 with reference TRBV15 and TRBJ1-3 gives the whole variable domain DAMVIQNPRYQVTQFGKPVTLSCSQTLNHNVMYWYQQKSSQAPKLLFHYYDKDFNNEADTPDNFQSRRPNTSFCFLDIRSPGLGDTAMYLCATSSRAGHGNTIYFGEGSWLTVV.

This chain joins TRBV27 and TRBJ2-2; D is unresolved. CDR3 size: 13 residues. The V end lost 5 bases, the J end lost 5 bases, and 9 bases lay between the germline ends. Germline CDR1 MNHEY, CDR2 SMNVEV (reference sequence). Here the CDR3 reads CASSAGRTGELFF. CDR3 bases: TGTGCCAGCAGTGCAGGTCGGACCGGGGAGCTGTTTTTT.

Remarks on this clone: In the same sample, other DNA sequences code for this CDR3. The chain employs TRBV4-1 and TRBJ1-3, with D perhaps TRBD1 (5 bases). CDR3 size: 16 residues. CDR1 is MGHRA and CDR2 is YSYEKL in the germline V gene. Trimming left V 4 bases short and J 0 bases short, with 13 bases between. The CDR3 nucleotides are TGCGCCAGCAGCCTCCAGGCGGGGCTCTCTGGAAACACCATATATTTT. Its protein is CASSLQAGLSGNTIYF.

The V gene is TRBV28, the J gene TRBJ2-1; D may be TRBD1 (6 bases). Germline V gene data show CDR1 as MDHEN and CDR2 as SYDVKM. This CDR3 spans 12 amino acids. V lost 6 bases and J lost 5, with 8 bases in between. The CDR3 nucleotides read TGTGCCAGCAGGCGGACAGACAATGAGCAGTTCTTC. This translates into CASRRTDNEQFF.

The rearrangement uses TRBV27 and TRBJ2-2; D not certain. Trimming pared 2 bases from V and 4 bases from J, leaving 8 bases between. CDR1 and CDR2 (germline): MNHEY, SMNVEV (reference sequence). This CDR3 has 14 residues. This CDR3 reads CASSLIRGTGELFF. The CDR3 DNA sequence: TGTGCCAGCAGTTTAATCCGCGGCACCGGGGAGCTGTTTTTT.

CDR3 loop: CASSLTGTGFYEQYF. The CDR3 DNA reads as TGTGCCAGCAGCTTAACCGGGACAGGATTTTACGAGCAGTACTTC. This chain connects TRBV7-2 to TRBJ2-7, with 8 bases identical to TRBD1. CDR1 SGHTA and CDR2 FQGNSA come from the germline V gene. J was trimmed by 4 bases and V by 2 bases; bases with no gene match: 7. CDR3 length equals 15 residues.

The count of this clone is one. The rearrangement links TRBV6-1 to TRBJ1-4; no firm D call. V was shortened by 1 base and J by 8 bases, with 20 bases between the two germline ends. The CDR3 contains 17 residues. Germline V gives CDR1 MNHNS, CDR2 SASEGT. The CDR3 DNA is TGTGCCAGCAGTGAAGATGGAGCCGTGGCGGTGGTCGAAAAACTGTTTTTT. Translated, it gives CASSEDGAVAVVEKLFF.

The V and J genes are TRBV30 and TRBJ2-5; D possibly corresponds to TRBD1 (7 bases). The CDR3 covers 12 residues. Germline CDR1 and CDR2: GTSNPN and SVGIG (reference sequence). V lost 5 bases, J lost 5 bases, and 12 bases lay in between. The CDR3 coding sequence is TGTGCCTGGCAGACAGGGAGGGAGACCCAGTACTTC. Protein product: CAWQTGRETQYF. Complete variable domain (other parts from reference TRBV30 and TRBJ2-5): SQTIHQWPATLVQPVGSPLSLECTVEGTSNPNLYWYRQAAGRGLQLLFYSVGIGQISSEVPQNLSASRPQDRQFILSSKKLLLSDSGFYLCAWQTGRETQYFGPGTRLLVL.

The CDR3 DNA reads as TGTGCCTGGAGCCCGGGACAGACCTACGAGCAGTACTTC. Protein: CAWSPGQTYEQYF. V gene TRBV30 combines with J gene TRBJ2-7; 7 bases match TRBD1. V was pared by 3 bases and J by 2 bases, with 4 bases of the junction left unmatched. CDR1 and CDR2 from the germline V gene are GTSNPN and SVGIG (reference sequence). This CDR3 region has 13 residues.

In nucleotides, the CDR3 is TGTGCCAGCAGAGCGTCAGAGGGCACAGATACGCAGTATTTT. This translates into CASRASEGTDTQYF. The chain links TRBV2 to TRBJ2-3; D is ambiguous. Deletions cut 6 bases from V and 1 base from J, with 11 bases between. This CDR3 region has 14 residues. Germline loops: CDR1 SNHLY, CDR2 FYNNEI.

The genes are TRBV5-1 and TRBJ2-6; 8 bases align to TRBD1. CDR1 is SGHRS and CDR2 is YFSETQ in the germline V gene. There are 18 residues in the CDR3. Germline trimming cut 1 base from V and 0 bases from J; bases unmatched to any gene: 6. CDR3 sequence: CASSLTGQGFSGANVLTF. CDR3 nucleotides: TGCGCCAGCAGCTTGACCGGACAGGGCTTCTCTGGGGCCAACGTCCTGACTTTC.

The chain uses TRBV27 and TRBJ2-7, with D perhaps TRBD1 (6 bases). The CDR3 totals 16 residues. Germline assignment: CDR1 MNHEY and CDR2 SMNVEV (reference sequence). Trimming removed 4 bases at V and 1 base at J, with 17 bases between. This chain's CDR3 is CASSSYLRDTSYEQYF. CDR3 coding DNA: TGTGCCAGCAGTTCTTACCTCCGGGACACTTCCTACGAGCAGTACTTC.

The chain combines TRBV6-1 with TRBJ2-3; 7 bases are shared with TRBD2. The length of the CDR3 is 14 residues. V trimming: 8 bases; J trimming: 1 base; junction bases outside the gene matches: 6. CDR1 and CDR2 from the germline V gene are MNHNS and SASEGT. Written as DNA, the CDR3 is TGTGCCAGCGTAAGACTAGCAGGCACAGATACGCAGTATTTT. Its protein product is CASVRLAGTDTQYF.

V usage is TRBV21-1 and J usage is TRBJ2-7; TRBD1 was called by the table and not checked on the DNA. TRBV21-1 is shown as a pseudogene. The CDR3 totals 16 residues. The CDR3: CASSKGPGQRTHEQYF. CDR3 bases: TGTGCCAGCAGCAAGGGGCCGGGACAAAGGACCCACGAGCAGTACTTC.

This chain links TRBV6-1 with TRBJ2-7; 10 bases match TRBD2. The CDR3 sequence is 14 residues long. Germline V gene data show CDR1 as MNHNS and CDR2 as SASEGT. V lost 4 bases to trimming and J lost 3 bases; unmatched junction nucleotides: 3. This CDR3 is CASSGTSGNYEQYF. CDR3 in DNA: TGTGCCAGCAGTGGGACTAGCGGCAACTACGAGCAGTACTTC.